This T cell receptor (beta chain) was captured by sequencing in a study of shared T cell receptors in the human thymus. CDR1 and CDR2 from the germline V gene are MDHEN and SYDVKM. This CDR3 region has 14 residues. The V and J ends lost 3 bases and 3 bases respectively, with 12 bases between them. Assay used: immunoSEQ multiplex PCR; TCRdb lists only in-frame clones, some missing. The data hold 600,000 or so clones, with more than 70% observed a single time. These same records also appear under a second study, on human thymus T cells. This second study says: Thymus tissue for the work was resected from patients undergoing corrective heart surgery. Gene usage for V and J segments appeared biased in thymic and blood repertoires. Highly overlapping thymic repertoires in unrelated individuals were reported by related research.

Sequencing used thymocytes. V gene TRBV28 combines with J gene TRBJ2-7; D perhaps matches TRBD1 (6 bases). This sequence originates from a boy less than two years old with a congenital heart defect. The CDR3 region is CASSLWGPLYEQYF. The CDR3 DNA reads TGTGCCAGCAGTTTGTGGGGGCCCCTCTACGAGCAGTACTTC.